The 7 T cell receptor beta chains below come from one sample, sequenced in a study of post-analysis software for immune sequencing data (dated by TCRdb to between 2014 and 2017). Points the paper makes about the study in general: Roughly 5 TRBV segments, including TRBV5-6, TRBV5-1 and TRBV20-1, were significantly more frequent in patients than controls.

The library was produced with PCR. Sequencer: Illumina HiSeq 2500. To reduce PCR and sequencing biases, unique molecular identifiers were incorporated into the TCR beta cDNA libraries. The public reads were run again by TCRdb, first through fastp at Q25 and then through MiXCR, and only productive beta chains were kept. Rows matching on CDR3 protein sequence are summarized as one entry with the most common DNA and genes. This sample is represented by a few hundred thousand distinct CDR3 sequences; less than 40% of them were singletons. Roughly 13% of the sample comes from the top ten. The antigens for these receptors are not known. Material: blood. These receptors all come from a girl between 5 and 17 years old with multiple sclerosis.

The chain joins TRBV14 to TRBJ2-1, with TRBD2 matching 11 bases. The V gene's germline CDR1 is SGHDN and CDR2 FVKESK. V lost 6 bases to trimming and J lost 3 bases; unmatched junction nucleotides: 4. The CDR3 has 15 residues. CDR3 DNA sequence: TGTGCCAGCAGGGACACTAGCGGGGGCTACAATGAGCAGTTCTTC. Protein: CASRDTSGGYNEQFF.

V gene TRBV10-2 combines with J gene TRBJ1-2; D not resolved. The CDR3 extends over 12 amino acids. Trimming took off 8 bases at V and 2 bases at J, with 9 bases between the two ends. Germline V lookup: CDR1 WSHSY, CDR2 SAAADI. CDR3 sequence reads: CASAVVNYGYTF. CDR3 DNA sequence: TGCGCCAGCGCAGTAGTCAACTATGGCTACACCTTC.

This clonotype was recorded at least ten times. The V and J genes are TRBV2 and TRBJ2-7; 10 positions agree with TRBD2. V lost 4 bases to trimming and J lost 7 bases; unmatched junction nucleotides: 4. CDR1 is SNHLY, CDR2 FYNNEI, per germline. The CDR3 spans 13 residues. CDR3 loop: CASSGTSGLEQYF. CDR3 bases: TGTGCCAGCAGTGGGACTAGCGGCCTGGAGCAGTACTTC. Drawing the rest from reference TRBV2 and TRBJ2-7, the complete variable domain is EPEVTQTPSHQVTQMGQEVILRCVPISNHLYFYWYRQILGQKVEFLVSFYNNEISEKSEIFDDQFSVERPDGSNFTLKIRSTKLEDSAMYFCASSGTSGLEQYFGPGTRLTVT.

The chain joins TRBV12-3 or TRBV12-4 to TRBJ1-6; D unclear. Trimming left V 6 bases short and J 10 bases short, with 13 bases between. The CDR3 is made up of 13 amino acids. The CDR3 loop reads CASSPMRESPLHF. CDR3 in DNA: TGTGCCAGCAGCCCGATGAGGGAATCACCCCTCCACTTT.

This sequence joins TRBV6-5 and TRBJ1-1, with TRBD1 matching over 7 bases. V gave up 0 bases and J gave up 3 bases; unmatched junction bases: 4. Germline lookup yields CDR1 MNHEY and CDR2 SVGAGI. The length of the CDR3 is 15 residues. DNA of the CDR3: TGTGCCAGCAGTTACTCTTGGCAGGGGGACACTGAAGCTTTCTTT. Translated: CASSYSWQGDTEAFF.

The gene calls are TRBV5-1 and TRBJ2-2, with TRBD1 identical over 7 bases. The CDR3 runs 14 residues. V was pared by 6 bases and J by 2 bases, with 4 bases of the junction left unmatched. Germline CDR1 and CDR2: SGHRS and YFSETQ. The CDR3 DNA reads as TGCGCCAGCAAGGGGACAGAAAACACCGGGGAGCTGTTTTTT. As protein: CASKGTENTGELFF.

The chain has TRBV12-3 or TRBV12-4 and TRBJ2-1, with TRBD1 matching 10 bases. CDR3 size: 15 residues. Trimming took 6 bases from V and 7 from J; bases not matched to a gene: 9. CDR3 sequence: CASSHPPGQGNEQFF. The CDR3 DNA reads TGTGCCAGCAGCCATCCACCGGGACAGGGGAATGAGCAGTTCTTC.